The 12 T cell receptor beta chains below all came from one sample that was sequenced in a study of OX40 agonist ivuxolimab in advanced cancers. Assay: immunoSEQ multiplex PCR; the TCRdb copy retains only in-frame clones and omits some. The table has approximately 63,000 clones, roughly 88% seen once; the top ten hold 0.95% to 1.5%. Sequencing used CD4+ or CD8+ T cells sorted from blood, obtained in a trial of the OX40 agonist ivuxolimab. These receptors were obtained from an adult with an advanced solid tumor such as melanoma, head and neck, liver or kidney cancer.

This clone has more than one count but fewer than ten. This chain links TRBV7-9 with TRBJ1-5; 7 bases are shared with TRBD1. Germline V CDR1 and CDR2: SEHNR, FQNEAQ (reference sequence). The CDR3 sequence is 15 residues long. Trimming cost V 6 bases and J 2 bases; bases outside gene matches: 7. CDR3 DNA sequence: TGTGCCAGCAGAGCGACAGGGTCAGGCAATCAGCCCCAGCATTTT. Amino acids: CASRATGSGNQPQHF.

J is TRBJ2-2 and V is TRBV10-3; TRBD2 aligns across 8 bases. V shed 4 bases and J 2 bases; nucleotides not matched to a gene: 3. The germline CDR1 and CDR2 sequences are ENHRY and SYGVKD. The CDR3 is 15 residues long. The CDR3 protein is CAISVLAANTGELFF. Here the CDR3 DNA reads TGTGCCATCAGTGTACTAGCGGCTAACACCGGGGAGCTGTTTTTT.

This clone has a handful of counts. V gene TRBV19 combines with J gene TRBJ2-7; TRBD1 matches 9 bases. Looked up from germline, CDR1 is LNHDA and CDR2 is SQIVND (reference sequence). CDR3 length: 15 residues. Trimming removed 6 bases from V and 6 bases from J; junction bases left unmatched: 12. The CDR3 DNA is TGTGCCAGTAGGGGGACCGGGACAGGGCTTTCCGAGCAGTACTTC. Amino acid sequence: CASRGTGTGLSEQYF.

The V gene is TRBV7-2, the J gene TRBJ2-7; 7 bases agree with TRBD2. V shed 5 bases and J 3 bases; nucleotides not matched to a gene: 16. The CDR3 extends over 17 amino acids. Germline loops: CDR1 SGHTA, CDR2 FQGNSA. The CDR3 spells CASSRYYGGRANYEQYF. The DNA of the CDR3 is TGTGCCAGCAGCCGGTATTATGGTGGGAGGGCCAACTACGAGCAGTACTTC.

On this clone itself: Other DNA sequences of this sample code for an identical CDR3. V gene TRBV5-1 combines with J gene TRBJ2-1; 8 bases agree with TRBD2. The CDR3 is made up of 14 amino acids. CDR1 is SGHRS and CDR2 is YFSETQ in the germline V gene. J was trimmed by 7 bases and V by 5 bases; bases with no gene match: 8. The CDR3 reads CASSTGLVYNEQFF. As DNA, the CDR3 is TGCGCCAGCAGTACGGGACTAGTTTATAATGAGCAGTTCTTC.

This clone was counted a few times. The chain couples TRBV2 to TRBJ1-2; D unresolved. Deletions cut 4 bases from V and 4 bases from J, with 13 bases between. CDR1 SNHLY and CDR2 FYNNEI come from the germline V gene. CDR3 length: 14 residues. CDR3 DNA: TGTGCCAGCAGTGGGCTAGGAGGTAGCTATGGCTACACCTTC. Its translation is CASSGLGGSYGYTF.

CDR3 nucleotide sequence: TGTGCCAGCAGCAACCACTCTGGGGCCAACGTCCTGACTTTC. This sequence encodes CASSNHSGANVLTF. The chain links TRBV11-2 to TRBJ2-6; D gene uncertain. Germline CDR1 and CDR2: SGHAT and FQNNGV. The CDR3 covers 14 residues. V shed 5 bases and J shed 0 bases, with 5 bases lying between them.

This rearrangement joins TRBV18 to TRBJ2-7, with 10 bases that match TRBD1. CDR1 and CDR2 from the germline V gene are KGHSH and LQKENI. This CDR3 region has 13 residues. Trimming at V came to 5 bases and at J to 6 bases, leaving 4 bases not matched to a gene. In DNA form, the CDR3 reads TGTGCCAGCTCAACGGGACAGGGGTTCGAGCAGTACTTC. It translates to CASSTGQGFEQYF.

The chain joins TRBV5-4 to TRBJ2-4; 7 positions agree with TRBD2. Germline trimming cut 0 bases from V and 5 bases from J; bases unmatched to any gene: 8. CDR1 and CDR2 (germline): SGHNT, YYREEE (reference sequence). This CDR3 has 16 amino acids. CDR3 sequence (DNA): TGTGCCAGCAGCTTGGCCGGGGCGGGAGACGAAAACATTCAGTACTTC. Amino acids: CASSLAGAGDENIQYF.

The chain has TRBV6-5 and TRBJ1-5; D unresolved. The V gene's germline CDR1 is MNHEY and CDR2 SVGAGI. This CDR3 region has 13 residues. V was clipped by 2 bases and J by 6 bases, with 8 bases between them. CDR3 DNA: TGTGCCAGCAGTTACGCGAGGAGTCAGCCCCAGCATTTT. This encodes CASSYARSQPQHF.

This chain joins TRBV28 and TRBJ2-1; D possibly matches TRBD1 or TRBD2 (5 bases each). CDR3 size: 13 residues. The V end was cut by 6 bases, the J end by 3 bases, with 9 bases between. In germline, CDR1 is MDHEN, CDR2 SYDVKM. CDR3 amino acids: CASSRDHYNEQFF. The CDR3 DNA is TGTGCCAGCAGCAGGGACCACTACAATGAGCAGTTCTTC.

This sequence joins TRBV5-6 and TRBJ2-5, with 7 nucleotides matching TRBD2. Per germline, CDR1 SGHDT and CDR2 YYEEEE. This CDR3 comprises 14 residues. V was pared by 3 bases and J by 5 bases, with 7 bases of the junction left unmatched. This CDR3 reads CASSSTSVLETQYF. CDR3 sequence (DNA): TGTGCCAGCAGCTCCACTAGCGTATTGGAGACCCAGTACTTC.